This is a list of T cell receptor beta chains from one sample in a study of beta chain features in type 1 diabetes. TCRdb's copy holds only in-frame clones and misses some; the assay was immunoSEQ multiplex PCR. The sample carries roughly 40,000 clones, more than 40% recorded once. The specimen was central memory CD4+ T cells from blood. The source of these receptors is a woman under 30 in good health. Each CDR3 is given with its conserved first and last residue. Fields, in order: J gene, clone size, V gene, D gene, CDR3 protein, CDR3 DNA. The D gene is left open where the match is weak. Part of the rows lack a size; the others show once, few, many or a class for expanded clones.

TRBJ2-7 | few | TRBV10-3 | TRBD1 | CASHPGQTYEQYF | TGTGCCAGCCATCCGGGACAGACTTACGAGCAGTACTTC
TRBJ2-3 | - | TRBV4-1 | TRBD2 | CASSQGLAGELSDTQYF | TGCGCCAGCAGCCAAGGGCTAGCGGGAGAATTATCCGATACGCAGTATTTT
TRBJ2-3 | - | TRBV11-2 | - | CASSSGGPGDTQYF | TGTGCCAGCAGCTCCGGGGGGCCAGGAGATACGCAGTATTTT
TRBJ2-5 | - | TRBV5-5 | TRBD2 | CASSLEMPSSGETQYF | TGTGCCAGCAGCTTGGAAATGCCTTCTAGCGGGGAGACCCAGTACTTC
TRBJ1-1 | - | TRBV4-2 | TRBD1 | CASSQDTGGLTEAFF | TGTGCCAGCAGCCAAGATACAGGGGGCCTGACTGAAGCTTTCTTT
TRBJ2-7 | - | TRBV7-2 | - | CASSLTEHSYEQYF | TGTGCCAGCAGCTTGACAGAACATTCCTACGAGCAGTACTTC
TRBJ2-5 | few | TRBV13 | TRBD2 | CASSVAGGQKETQYF | TGTGCCAGCAGCGTAGCGGGGGGCCAGAAAGAGACCCAGTACTTC
TRBJ2-4 | - | TRBV30 | TRBD1 | CACQTGLGNIQYF | TGTGCCTGCCAGACAGGGCTTGGAAACATTCAGTACTTC
TRBJ1-5 | - | TRBV30 | - | CAWSVLPGQPQHF | TGTGCCTGGAGTGTATTGCCGGGTCAGCCCCAGCATTTT
TRBJ2-5 | - | TRBV5-4 | - | CASSFSGGSGTQYF | TGTGCCAGCAGCTTTAGCGGAGGGAGTGGGACCCAGTACTTC
TRBJ2-1 | - | TRBV18 | - | CASSRTAVSYNEQFF | TGTGCCAGCTCGCGGACAGCCGTATCCTACAATGAGCAGTTCTTC
TRBJ2-1 | - | TRBV27 | TRBD1 | CASRFWGDRRNNEQFF | TGTGCCAGCAGGTTTTGGGGGGACAGGCGGAACAATGAGCAGTTCTTC
TRBJ1-6 | few | TRBV6-5 | - | CASRVQTVKGSPLHF | TGTGCCAGCAGGGTGCAGACAGTTAAGGGCTCACCCCTCCACTTT
TRBJ2-7 | - | TRBV6-5 | - | CAGGGSYEQYF | TGTGCCGGCGGGGGCTCTTACGAGCAGTACTTC
TRBJ2-1 | few | TRBV6-1 | - | CASSQARNNEQFF | TGTGCCAGCAGCCAGGCAAGAAACAATGAGCAGTTCTTC
TRBJ1-5 | - | TRBV7-2 | - | CASSLGGGADQPQHF | TGTGCCAGCAGCCTCGGGGGGGGCGCGGATCAGCCCCAGCATTTT
TRBJ2-2 | - | TRBV11-2 | - | CASSLEGDLTGELFF | TGTGCCAGCAGCTTAGAGGGAGACCTCACCGGGGAGCTGTTTTTT
TRBJ2-5 | - | TRBV9 | - | CASSVSFGYGETQYF | TGTGCCAGCAGCGTATCATTCGGGTATGGGGAGACCCAGTACTTC
TRBJ2-1 | - | TRBV2 | - | CASRAPDSTREQFF | TGTGCCAGCAGAGCCCCGGACAGTACAAGGGAGCAGTTCTTC
TRBJ2-1 | - | TRBV29-1 | - | CSVDPSNRFLYNEQFF | TGCAGCGTTGACCCCTCCAACAGGTTCCTCTACAATGAGCAGTTCTTC
TRBJ1-1 | - | TRBV5-1 | - | CASSLEGQRAKNTEAFF | TGCGCCAGCAGCTTGGAGGGCCAGAGGGCGAAGAACACTGAAGCTTTCTTT
TRBJ1-2 | - | TRBV7-9 | TRBD1 | CASSPGTGARGYTF | TGTGCCAGCAGCCCCGGGACAGGGGCTAGGGGCTACACCTTC
TRBJ2-1 | - | TRBV11-2 | - | CASSSLIKQGPNEQFF | TGTGCCAGCAGCTCCCTTATCAAACAGGGACCTAATGAGCAGTTCTTC
TRBJ1-2 | few | TRBV5-1 | TRBD1 | CASSLEAGGPDGYTF | TGCGCCAGCAGCTTGGAGGCAGGGGGTCCAGATGGCTACACCTTC
TRBJ2-1 | once | TRBV5-6 | TRBD1 | CASSLTLTGGSDNEQFF | TGTGCCAGCAGCTTGACCCTGACAGGGGGCAGCGACAATGAGCAGTTCTTC
TRBJ2-5 | - | TRBV4-1 | - | CASSQETMAETQYF | TGCGCCAGCAGCCAAGAGACTATGGCAGAGACCCAGTACTTC
TRBJ2-1 | - | TRBV6-1 | TRBD2 | CASIGAGGRYNEQFF | TGTGCCAGCATCGGGGCGGGGGGGCGTTACAATGAGCAGTTCTTC
TRBJ2-3 | few | TRBV7-9 | - | CASSLEGKGTDTQYF | TGTGCCAGCAGCTTAGAGGGGAAGGGGACAGATACGCAGTATTTT
TRBJ1-2 | few | TRBV27 | - | CASSLTIFSYGYTF | TGTGCCAGCAGTCTCACTATTTTTTCTTATGGCTACACCTTC
TRBJ1-5 | - | TRBV6-6 | - | CASKGVQSNQPQHF | TGTGCCAGCAAAGGGGTGCAGAGCAATCAGCCCCAGCATTTT
TRBJ2-6 | - | TRBV7-8 | TRBD1 | CASSPRDRLNSGANVLTF | TGTGCCAGCAGCCCACGGGACAGGCTGAACTCTGGGGCCAACGTCCTGACTTTC
TRBJ2-1 | - | TRBV5-4 | TRBD1 | CASSPDRVNLNEQFF | TGTGCCAGCAGCCCGGACAGGGTTAACCTCAATGAGCAGTTCTTC
TRBJ1-6 | - | TRBV7-3 | - | CASSETQALNSPLHF | TGTGCCAGCAGCGAAACTCAGGCGCTCAATTCACCCCTCCACTTT
TRBJ2-5 | - | TRBV5-1 | - | CASSLSGGHQETQYF | TGCGCCAGCAGCTTGTCTGGCGGGCATCAAGAGACCCAGTACTTC
TRBJ1-2 | - | TRBV18 | - | CASSTDFNYGYTF | TGTGCCAGCTCGACAGATTTTAACTATGGCTACACCTTC
TRBJ2-3 | few | TRBV4-2 | - | CASSQDWSGRGIGTDTQYF | TGTGCCAGCAGCCAAGATTGGTCAGGCCGCGGGATTGGCACAGATACGCAGTATTTT
TRBJ1-2 | few | TRBV7-2 | - | CASSLALAPVRGNDGYTF | TGTGCCAGCAGCTTAGCGCTGGCTCCTGTTCGGGGAAACGATGGCTACACCTTC
TRBJ1-2 | once | TRBV30 | - | CAWSGTLNYGYTF | TGTGCCTGGAGTGGGACACTAAACTATGGCTACACCTTC
TRBJ1-1 | few | TRBV11-2 | - | CASSGDFKNTEAFF | TGTGCCAGCTCTGGGGACTTCAAGAACACTGAAGCTTTCTTT
TRBJ1-4 | once | TRBV6-1 | - | CASSQMSTNEKLFF | TGTGCCAGCAGTCAAATGTCAACTAATGAAAAACTGTTTTTT
TRBJ1-5 | few | TRBV30 | - | CAWSAMSQPQHF | TGTGCCTGGAGTGCTATGAGTCAGCCCCAGCATTTT
TRBJ1-2 | few | TRBV9 | TRBD1 | CASSPGDSYYGYTF | TGTGCCAGCAGCCCCGGGGACAGCTACTATGGCTACACCTTC
TRBJ2-1 | few | TRBV5-5 | TRBD2 | CASSLGGASGYYNEQFF | TGTGCCAGCAGCTTAGGTGGGGCTAGCGGGTACTACAATGAGCAGTTCTTC